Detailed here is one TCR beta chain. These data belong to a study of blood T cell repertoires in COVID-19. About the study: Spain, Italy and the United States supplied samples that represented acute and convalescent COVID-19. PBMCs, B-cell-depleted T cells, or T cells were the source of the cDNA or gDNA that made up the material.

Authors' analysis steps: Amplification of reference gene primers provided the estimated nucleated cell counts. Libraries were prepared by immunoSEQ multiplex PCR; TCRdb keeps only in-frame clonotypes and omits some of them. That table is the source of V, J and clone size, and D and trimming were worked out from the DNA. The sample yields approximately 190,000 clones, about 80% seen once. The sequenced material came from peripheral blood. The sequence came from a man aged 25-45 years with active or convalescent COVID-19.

CDR3 amino acids: CASSPHKGALGSPLHF. CDR3 DNA: TGCGCCAGCAGCCCCCATAAGGGAGCTCTGGGTTCACCCCTCCACTTT. The chain has TRBV4-1 and TRBJ1-6; D gene uncertain. Germline CDR1 and CDR2: MGHRA and YSYEKL. The CDR3 has 16 amino acids. Trimming stripped 4 bases from V and 9 bases from J, with 19 bases between.